The T cell receptor (beta chain) under discussion was sequenced for a study of OX40 agonist ivuxolimab in advanced cancers. The repertoire was sequenced with immunoSEQ multiplex PCR; TCRdb's copy has only in-frame clones and lacks some. The top ten clones hold roughly 0.5% of a sample with about 79,000 clones, about 80% of them seen once. V dropped 6 bases and J dropped 5 bases, with 13 bases sitting between them. CDR3 length: 13 amino acids. Per germline, CDR1 MNHEY and CDR2 SMNVEV (reference sequence). The chain recombines TRBV27 with TRBJ1-2, with D perhaps matching TRBD1 (6 bases). This receptor was obtained from an adult with an advanced solid tumor such as melanoma, head and neck, liver or kidney cancer. Sequencing used CD4+ or CD8+ T cells sorted from blood, obtained in a trial of the OX40 agonist ivuxolimab. The chain's CDR3 is CASSPEGGYGYTF. For the CDR3, the DNA is TGTGCCAGCAGCCCCGAGGGGGGGTATGGCTACACCTTC.